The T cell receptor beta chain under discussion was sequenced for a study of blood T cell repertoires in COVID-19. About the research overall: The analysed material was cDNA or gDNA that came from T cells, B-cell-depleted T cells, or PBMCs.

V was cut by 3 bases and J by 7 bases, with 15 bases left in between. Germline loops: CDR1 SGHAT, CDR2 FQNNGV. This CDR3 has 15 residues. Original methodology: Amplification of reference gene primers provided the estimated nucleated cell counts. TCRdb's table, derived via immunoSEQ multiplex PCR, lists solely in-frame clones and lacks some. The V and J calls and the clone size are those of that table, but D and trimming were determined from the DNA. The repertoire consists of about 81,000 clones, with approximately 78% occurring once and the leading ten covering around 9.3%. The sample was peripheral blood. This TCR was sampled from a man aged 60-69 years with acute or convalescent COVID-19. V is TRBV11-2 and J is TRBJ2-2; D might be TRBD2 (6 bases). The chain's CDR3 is CASSFLGGKGGELFF. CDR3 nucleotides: TGTGCCAGCAGCTTCCTCGGCGGGAAAGGCGGGGAGCTGTTTTTT.